This T cell receptor (beta chain) appears in the sequencing data of a study of shared clonotypes between healthy human individuals (TCRdb year 2020). Broadly, across the study: A couple of women and a few men aged 18 to 49 years were included in the cohort. Leukapheresis yielded between about 0.94 and 8.9 billion PBMCs per donor. To increase sequencing depth and limit assay-specific biases, TCR repertoire library preparation and sequencing were carried out by different laboratories using diverse techniques. For each donor, three plates each were used for CD4 naive and CD4 memory, two plates were used for CD8 naive, and one plate was used for CD8 memory. To estimate repertoire size and how much clonotype sharing occurs between individuals, the study deeply sequenced the blood TCR repertoires of about five healthy adults. The paper's findings and limits, for the study overall: Pairwise subsampling led to the expectation that sequencing depth would affect the degree of clonotype sharing among donors. Across a handful of donors, approximately 4.6% of naive CD4, approximately 3.6% of naive CD8, under 2.5% of memory CD4, and approximately 0.4% of memory CD8 clonotypes were shared. Clonotypes shared by all four sorted-subset donors showed higher generation probabilities than non-shared clonotypes. The genetic and exposure-history diversity represented was limited by the small number of donors. Estimated clonotype richness was generally larger for naive than for memory subsets. Rarefaction of sorted-subset datasets indicated incomplete sequencing despite the large sequencing depth. Only blood was sampled, and tissue TCR repertoires likely differ from those in blood.

TCR CDR3 regions were amplified from genomic DNA by multiplex PCR using the deep immunoSEQ assay. Genomic DNA extracted from each cell subset was distributed evenly over all wells of several immunoSEQ 96-well plates, and each plate served as one replicate. For sorted subsets, each replicate PCR was loaded with around 220 ng genomic DNA, equivalent to about 33,000 T cell genomes. The purified libraries were quantified using a Qubit 3.0 fluorometer, sized with a Bioanalyzer 2100, and then quantified again using the KAPA Library Quantification kit. A separate single-read 150-cycle Illumina NextSeq 550 flow cell was used to sequence each immunoSEQ 96-well plate. Turning to the authors' computational methods: Because the immunoSEQ output included only junctional sequences and no quality scores, the filtering could not be the same as the filtering used for full-length reads. To assign V/J genes and CDR3, sequences were annotated against IMGT germline references using PyIR, a Python wrapper for IgBLAST v1.9. Reads with weak V/J assignments (E-value above 1e-6), missing CDR3, stop codons, out-of-frame junctions, or ambiguous translated residues were removed. V3J clonotypes were defined by identical inferred V gene, J gene, and CDR3 amino acid sequence. To compute the percentage overlap between repertoires, the number of shared unique clonotypes was divided by the size of the smaller repertoire. RTK rarefaction, the Chao1 estimator, and Recon v2.1 estimates of unobserved clonotypes were used to assess repertoire richness. Generation probabilities were computed with OLGA for all TCRbeta clonotypes obtained by the gDNA method from several donors. Sourced from immuneACCESS, this table was stored by TCRdb with only in-frame sequences that have V and J called. A share of the clones is absent; for the studies checked, an unresolved V gene accounts for under half, and the remainder has no known explanation. The V and J calls and the clone size are those of that table, but D and trimming were determined from the DNA. Recorded for this sample are about 820,000 clones; 85% to 95% of them occurred a single time. Less than 25% of the sample belongs to the ten largest clones.

CD8 naive samples consisted of CD45RO-negative cells that were positively selected for CCR7, yielding a CD45RA+CCR7+ population without TemRA cells. The donors were healthy, HIV-negative adults with no recently reported acute infections or vaccinations. Every donor was a Caucasian adult residing in Nashville, Tennessee, USA. Blood was obtained by leukapheresis, after which PBMCs were separated by Ficoll-Histopaque density gradient centrifugation and cryopreserved in liquid nitrogen vapor phase. Purity and quantity of every magnetically sorted T cell population were checked by analytical flow cytometry. From each sorted fraction, genomic DNA was isolated and quantified by UV absorbance on a Nanodrop 2000c. The CDR3 goes from the cysteine to the phenylalanine over 15 residues. CDR3 DNA only is kept here, 45 bases in frame from base 1. V lost 4 bases and J lost 0 bases; the stretch between them is 12 bases long. CDR1 MNHEY and CDR2 SMNVEV are derived from the germline V gene (reference sequence).

A word on this clone: Its binding antigen is unknown. There are no base qualities to consult, and no much larger clone falls within one base.

The clonotype was recovered from a man younger than 45 in good health. The sequence is built from TRBV27 and TRBJ1-1, with no D gene named confidently. The sequenced material came from naive CD8+ T cells sorted from blood. What the cell subset or site label conveys for this sample: CD45RA+CCR7+. The DNA is as follows: TGTGCCAGCAGTTGGGCTCAAAGGATGAACACTGAAGCTTTCTTT. It translates as CASSWAQRMNTEAFF.